This entry features one T cell receptor (beta chain) sequence. Its antigen is not known. The CD4+ fraction was divided into a CD45RA+ naive subset and a CD45RA-negative memory subset. This sample was included in a study of shared clonotypes between healthy human individuals. At the level of the study: The people who gave samples were a couple of women and three men aged 18 to 49. There were three CD4 naive, three CD4 memory, two CD8 naive and one CD8 memory plates per donor.

Study-level findings and limits: Larger richness was generally estimated for naive than memory subsets.

The V gene's germline CDR1 is LNHDA and CDR2 SQIVND (reference sequence). Trimming cost V 5 bases and J 8 bases, with 12 bases left between them. CDR3 size: 13 residues. The repertoire was sequenced with immunoSEQ multiplex PCR; TCRdb's copy has only in-frame clones and lacks some. The repertoire holds more than 2 million clones, with nearly 97% as singletons. The TCR originated in a young man in good health. The sequenced sample was naive CD4+ T cells sorted from blood. Subset in this sample: CD45RA+ positively selected. The rearrangement links TRBV19 to TRBJ1-4; D gene unclear. In DNA, the CDR3 is TGTGCCAGTAGTCTTGGCCCTAGGGAAAAACTGTTTTTT. It encodes CASSLGPREKLFF.